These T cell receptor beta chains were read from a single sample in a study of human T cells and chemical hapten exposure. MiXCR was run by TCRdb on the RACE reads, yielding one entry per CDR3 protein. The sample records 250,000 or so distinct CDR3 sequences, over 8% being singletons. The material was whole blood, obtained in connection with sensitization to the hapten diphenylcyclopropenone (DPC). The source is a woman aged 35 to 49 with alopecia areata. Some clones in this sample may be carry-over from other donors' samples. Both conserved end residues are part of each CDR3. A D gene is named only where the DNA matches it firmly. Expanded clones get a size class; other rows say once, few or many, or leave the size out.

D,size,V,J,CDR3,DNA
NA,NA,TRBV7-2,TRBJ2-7,CASSFPGQSSSYEQYF,TGTGCCAGCAGCTTCCCAGGCCAGAGTAGCTCCTACGAGCAGTACTTC
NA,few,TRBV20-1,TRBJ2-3,CSAGRTDTQYF,TGCAGTGCGGGTAGGACAGATACGCAGTATTTT
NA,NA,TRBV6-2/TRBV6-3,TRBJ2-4,CASSYIPRLAKNIQYF,TGTGCCAGCAGTTACATCCCCCGACTAGCCAAAAACATTCAGTACTTC
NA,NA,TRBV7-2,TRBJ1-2,CASSLGGGTTGYTF,TGTGCCAGCAGCTTAGGCGGCGGGACGACCGGCTACACCTTC
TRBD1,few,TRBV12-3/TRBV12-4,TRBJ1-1,CASSPRQGAEAFF,TGTGCCAGCAGTCCCCGACAGGGGGCTGAAGCTTTCTTT
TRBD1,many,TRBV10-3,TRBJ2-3,CAVTKGQSSTDTQYF,TGTGCCGTAACAAAGGGACAGTCTAGCACAGATACGCAGTATTTT
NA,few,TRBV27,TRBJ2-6,CASRPGALYGANVLTF,TGTGCCAGCAGACCGGGGGCGCTGTATGGGGCCAACGTCCTGACTTTC
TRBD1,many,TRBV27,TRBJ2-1,CASSPGGPYNEQFF,TGTGCCAGCAGTCCAGGGGGCCCCTACAATGAGCAGTTCTTC
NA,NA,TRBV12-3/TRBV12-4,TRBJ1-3,CASSLEGFNSRNTIYF,TGTGCCAGCAGTTTGGAGGGCTTTAACTCTCGAAACACCATATATTTT
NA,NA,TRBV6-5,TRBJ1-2,CASSRPLGDGYTF,TGTGCCAGCAGCCGCCCATTAGGGGACGGCTACACCTTC
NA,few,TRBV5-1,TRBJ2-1,CASSRTGPPGDEQFF,TGCGCCAGCAGCCGGACGGGACCACCGGGGGATGAGCAGTTCTTC
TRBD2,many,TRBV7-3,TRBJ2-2,CASSPGLAGLTGELFF,TGTGCCAGCAGCCCGGGACTAGCGGGACTTACCGGGGAGCTGTTTTTT
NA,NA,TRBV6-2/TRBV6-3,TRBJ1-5,CASSSHQGRGGLDQPQHF,TGTGCCAGCAGTTCACACCAAGGTAGAGGGGGATTGGATCAGCCCCAGCATTTT
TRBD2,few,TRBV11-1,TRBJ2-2,CASSLGAGGPSTGELFF,TGTGCCAGCAGCTTAGGAGCGGGAGGGCCAAGCACCGGGGAGCTGTTTTTT
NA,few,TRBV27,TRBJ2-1,CASSLRGAYNEQFF,TGTGCCAGCAGTTTAAGGGGGGCCTACAATGAGCAGTTCTTC
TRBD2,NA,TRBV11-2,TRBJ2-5,CASSLEPSGGTQYF,TGTGCCAGCAGCTTAGAGCCTAGCGGGGGGACCCAGTACTTC
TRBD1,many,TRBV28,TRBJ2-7,CASSSRTGGPYEQYF,TGTGCCAGCAGTTCGCGGACAGGGGGTCCCTACGAGCAGTACTTC
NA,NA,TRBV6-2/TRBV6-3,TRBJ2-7,CASSSPAHYEQYF,TGTGCCAGCAGTTCGCCAGCTCACTACGAGCAGTACTTC
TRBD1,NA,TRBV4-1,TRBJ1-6,CASSQGPGQVNSPLHF,TGCGCCAGCAGCCAAGGTCCGGGACAGGTCAATTCACCCCTCCACTTT
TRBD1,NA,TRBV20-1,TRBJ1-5,CSATPGQGQPQHF,TGCAGTGCTACCCCGGGACAGGGCCAGCCCCAGCATTTT
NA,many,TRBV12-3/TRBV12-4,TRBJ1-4,CASSPGGVANEKLFF,TGTGCCAGCAGCCCGGGGGGGGTTGCTAATGAAAAACTGTTTTTT
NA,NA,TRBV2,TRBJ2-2,CASLRDIYTGELFF,TGTGCCAGCCTCCGGGACATCTACACCGGGGAGCTGTTTTTT
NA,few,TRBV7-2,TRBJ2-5,CASSLVRQETQYF,TGTGCCAGCAGCTTAGTGAGGCAAGAGACCCAGTACTTC
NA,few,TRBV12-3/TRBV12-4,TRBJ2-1,CASSSWDSSYNEQFF,TGTGCCAGCAGTTCCTGGGATAGCTCCTACAATGAGCAGTTCTTC